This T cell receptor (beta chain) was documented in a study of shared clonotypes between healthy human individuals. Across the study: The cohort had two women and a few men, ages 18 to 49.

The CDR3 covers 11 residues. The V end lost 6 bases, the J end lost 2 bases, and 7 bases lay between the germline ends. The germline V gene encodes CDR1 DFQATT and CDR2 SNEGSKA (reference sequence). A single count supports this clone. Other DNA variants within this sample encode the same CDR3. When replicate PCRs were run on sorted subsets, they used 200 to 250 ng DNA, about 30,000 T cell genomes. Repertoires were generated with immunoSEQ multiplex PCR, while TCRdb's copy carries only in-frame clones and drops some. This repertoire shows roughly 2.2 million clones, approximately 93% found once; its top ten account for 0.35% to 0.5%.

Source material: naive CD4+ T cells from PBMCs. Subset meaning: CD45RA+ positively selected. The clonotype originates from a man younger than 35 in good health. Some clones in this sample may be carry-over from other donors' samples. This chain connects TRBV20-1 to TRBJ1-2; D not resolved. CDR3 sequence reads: CSAVLNYGYTF. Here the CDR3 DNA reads TGCAGTGCAGTTCTCAACTATGGCTACACCTTC.